This T cell receptor (beta chain) was found in a study of T-cell reconstitution after alpha-beta-depleted transplantation in children. The CDR3 is made up of 18 amino acids. With 0 bases removed from V and 1 base from J, the gap between germline ends came to 16 bases. The germline V gene has CDR1 MGHRA and CDR2 YSYEKL. Unique molecular identifiers were incorporated when the TCRbeta library was constructed. TCRdb reprocessed the PCR reads with MiXCR, giving one entry per CDR3 protein. This table has about 420,000 distinct CDR3 sequences, 15% to 20% appearing once. This chain uses TRBV4-1 with TRBJ2-4; tentatively, D is TRBD1 or TRBD2 (7 bases each). This material consisted of PBMCs, mostly from graft donor cells, taken 360 days after TCRalphabeta/CD19-depleted stem cell transplant. This sequence originates from a boy younger than two who had a stem cell transplant for Wiskott-Aldrich syndrome, so the T cells may come from the graft donor. DNA of the CDR3: TGCGCCAGCAGCCAAGACGGAAGCCAGGGGGGGGCCAAAAACATTCAGTACTTC. Translated, it gives CASSQDGSQGGAKNIQYF.